The rows below give T cell receptor beta chains drawn from one sample of a study of blood T cell repertoires in COVID-19. Produced via immunoSEQ multiplex PCR; TCRdb's table is partial and in-frame only. The sample lists about 78,000 clones; about nine tenths were seen once. The sequenced sample was peripheral blood. These receptors all stem from a woman between 45 and 65 years old in a cohort sampled during active COVID-19. The CDR3 runs from the conserved cysteine through the conserved F or W. Each record gives: CDR3 length, D gene, clone size, V gene, J gene, CDR3 DNA, CDR3 protein. A D gene is named only where the DNA matches it firmly. Clone size appears in some rows only: once, few, many, or a class for an expanded clone.

cdr3_length: 13; d_call: NA; clone_size: NA; v_call: TRBV3-1/TRBV3-2; j_call: TRBJ2-5; cdr3_nt: TGTGCCAGCAGCCAGCAGACGGGTGAGACCCAGTACTTC; cdr3_aa: CASSQQTGETQYF
cdr3_length: 14; d_call: TRBD1; clone_size: once; v_call: TRBV5-4; j_call: TRBJ1-6; cdr3_nt: TGTGCCAGCAGTTATGAACAGGGGAATTCACCCCTCCACTTT; cdr3_aa: CASSYEQGNSPLHF
cdr3_length: 16; d_call: TRBD2; clone_size: NA; v_call: TRBV7-6; j_call: TRBJ2-2; cdr3_nt: TGTGCCAGCAGCTTAGGCGGGAGCTCGTACACCGGGGAGCTGTTTTTT; cdr3_aa: CASSLGGSSYTGELFF
cdr3_length: 15; d_call: TRBD2; clone_size: few; v_call: TRBV28; j_call: TRBJ2-1; cdr3_nt: TGTGCCAGCAGCACCGGACTAGCGCTAGGGAATGAGCAGTTCTTC; cdr3_aa: CASSTGLALGNEQFF
cdr3_length: 11; d_call: TRBD1; clone_size: NA; v_call: TRBV2; j_call: TRBJ1-2; cdr3_nt: TGTGCCAGCAGGGCAGGGGGAGGCTACACCTTC; cdr3_aa: CASRAGGGYTF
cdr3_length: 18; d_call: TRBD1; clone_size: NA; v_call: TRBV3-1/TRBV3-2; j_call: TRBJ2-5; cdr3_nt: TGTGCCAGCAGCCAAGACCCCCCGGGACAGGGTGTATTGGAGACCCAGTACTTC; cdr3_aa: CASSQDPPGQGVLETQYF
cdr3_length: 13; d_call: NA; clone_size: NA; v_call: TRBV7-3; j_call: TRBJ2-6; cdr3_nt: TGTGCCACCGGGGTTTCTGGGGCCAACGTCCTGACTTTC; cdr3_aa: CATGVSGANVLTF
cdr3_length: 15; d_call: NA; clone_size: NA; v_call: TRBV9; j_call: TRBJ2-7; cdr3_nt: TGTGCCAGCAGCGTAGATGGAACAGTCCCCTTCGAGCAGTACTTC; cdr3_aa: CASSVDGTVPFEQYF
cdr3_length: 11; d_call: NA; clone_size: NA; v_call: TRBV11-2; j_call: TRBJ1-1; cdr3_nt: TGTGCCAGCAGCCTTAACACTGAAGCTTTCTTT; cdr3_aa: CASSLNTEAFF
cdr3_length: 17; d_call: TRBD2; clone_size: once; v_call: TRBV28; j_call: TRBJ2-1; cdr3_nt: TGTGCCAGCAGTGGGGTGCTAGCGGGAGCTCTCCCTCTGGTGCAGTTCTTC; cdr3_aa: CASSGVLAGALPLVQFF
cdr3_length: 16; d_call: NA; clone_size: NA; v_call: TRBV28; j_call: TRBJ2-1; cdr3_nt: TGTGCCAGCAGTTTATCACTAGCCGGCTCCTACAATGAGCAGTTCTTC; cdr3_aa: CASSLSLAGSYNEQFF
cdr3_length: 14; d_call: TRBD2; clone_size: NA; v_call: TRBV30; j_call: TRBJ2-7; cdr3_nt: TGTGCCTGGAGCTGGACTAGCGGGAGGGCCGAGCAGTACTTC; cdr3_aa: CAWSWTSGRAEQYF
cdr3_length: 15; d_call: NA; clone_size: NA; v_call: TRBV7-6; j_call: TRBJ2-7; cdr3_nt: TGTGCCAGCAGCGTGGCGGGCGGGCCATCCTACGAGCAGTACTTC; cdr3_aa: CASSVAGGPSYEQYF
cdr3_length: 15; d_call: NA; clone_size: NA; v_call: TRBV7-6; j_call: TRBJ2-3; cdr3_nt: TGTGCCAGCAGCTACCTAATGGGCAGCACAGATACGCAGTATTTT; cdr3_aa: CASSYLMGSTDTQYF
cdr3_length: 15; d_call: TRBD1; clone_size: NA; v_call: TRBV5-1; j_call: TRBJ2-7; cdr3_nt: TGCGCCAGCAGCGTACCGGGACAGGGGGCTCACGAGCAGTACTTC; cdr3_aa: CASSVPGQGAHEQYF
cdr3_length: 13; d_call: TRBD2; clone_size: NA; v_call: TRBV10-3; j_call: TRBJ2-1; cdr3_nt: TGTGCCGCCAATCCCGGGACTAACAATGAGCAGTTCTTC; cdr3_aa: CAANPGTNNEQFF
cdr3_length: 15; d_call: TRBD2; clone_size: NA; v_call: TRBV11-3; j_call: TRBJ2-1; cdr3_nt: TGTGCCAGCAGCCCGACTAGCGCCTTTTACAATGAGCAGTTCTTC; cdr3_aa: CASSPTSAFYNEQFF
cdr3_length: 14; d_call: TRBD1; clone_size: NA; v_call: TRBV19; j_call: TRBJ1-4; cdr3_nt: TGTGCCAGTAGTATGCGACAGGGGGAAGAAAAACTGTTTTTT; cdr3_aa: CASSMRQGEEKLFF
cdr3_length: 16; d_call: NA; clone_size: NA; v_call: TRBV19; j_call: TRBJ2-3; cdr3_nt: TGTGCCAGTAGTATCTATCCTACTGCAACCACAGATACGCAGTATTTT; cdr3_aa: CASSIYPTATTDTQYF
cdr3_length: 17; d_call: NA; clone_size: NA; v_call: TRBV5-5; j_call: TRBJ2-2; cdr3_nt: TGTGCCAGCAGCTTTGAGGTGGCGGGACCTAACACCGGGGAGCTGTTTTTT; cdr3_aa: CASSFEVAGPNTGELFF
cdr3_length: 13; d_call: TRBD1; clone_size: NA; v_call: TRBV30; j_call: TRBJ2-2; cdr3_nt: TGTGCCTGGAGCGGACAGGGTACCGGGGAGCTGTTTTTT; cdr3_aa: CAWSGQGTGELFF
cdr3_length: 11; d_call: NA; clone_size: NA; v_call: TRBV7-9; j_call: TRBJ2-7; cdr3_nt: TGTGCCAGCAGCTTAGACAACGAGCAGTACTTC; cdr3_aa: CASSLDNEQYF
cdr3_length: 16; d_call: NA; clone_size: NA; v_call: TRBV7-9; j_call: TRBJ1-4; cdr3_nt: TGTGCCAGCAGCCTAGGGAGGACGTCGGGAGGTGAAAAACTGTTTTTT; cdr3_aa: CASSLGRTSGGEKLFF
cdr3_length: 15; d_call: TRBD1; clone_size: NA; v_call: TRBV5-6; j_call: TRBJ1-1; cdr3_nt: TGTGCCAGCAGCTTGTTGGGACAGATGAACACTGAAGCTTTCTTT; cdr3_aa: CASSLLGQMNTEAFF
cdr3_length: 15; d_call: TRBD2; clone_size: NA; v_call: TRBV6-5; j_call: TRBJ2-3; cdr3_nt: TGTGCCAGCAGTAACCAGGGACTAGAGGGAGATACGCAGTATTTT; cdr3_aa: CASSNQGLEGDTQYF
cdr3_length: 17; d_call: TRBD2; clone_size: NA; v_call: TRBV28; j_call: TRBJ2-1; cdr3_nt: TGTGCCAGCAGTCCTCCCGGGACTAGCGGGACATCTAATGAGCAGTTCTTC; cdr3_aa: CASSPPGTSGTSNEQFF
cdr3_length: 15; d_call: TRBD2; clone_size: NA; v_call: TRBV12-5; j_call: TRBJ2-7; cdr3_nt: TGTGCTAGTGCCTGGAGCGGGGATCGCACCTACGAGCAGTACTTC; cdr3_aa: CASAWSGDRTYEQYF
cdr3_length: 12; d_call: NA; clone_size: once; v_call: TRBV28; j_call: TRBJ1-3; cdr3_nt: TGTGCCAGCAGGAGCTCTGGAAACACCATATATTTT; cdr3_aa: CASRSSGNTIYF
cdr3_length: 12; d_call: NA; clone_size: NA; v_call: TRBV20-1; j_call: TRBJ1-1; cdr3_nt: TGCAGTGCTAGTTTGGGGGGCACTGAAGCTTTCTTT; cdr3_aa: CSASLGGTEAFF
cdr3_length: 20; d_call: NA; clone_size: NA; v_call: TRBV4-1; j_call: TRBJ2-2; cdr3_nt: TGCGCCAGCAGCCAAGAGGCCCCCCCCTGGAGCGGGTCGAACACCGGGGAGCTGTTTTTT; cdr3_aa: CASSQEAPPWSGSNTGELFF
cdr3_length: 12; d_call: NA; clone_size: NA; v_call: TRBV28; j_call: TRBJ2-7; cdr3_nt: TGTGCCAGCACCACAGGCTCCTACGAGCAGTACTTC; cdr3_aa: CASTTGSYEQYF